Sequencing of this TCR beta chain was carried out in a study of blood T cell repertoires in COVID-19. Some clones are missing from TCRdb's copy, which holds only in-frame ones; the method was immunoSEQ multiplex PCR. The sample yields about 180,000 clones, about 80% seen once. This sequence was found in a man aged 60 to 75 who had been exposed to COVID-19. Specimen: PBMCs or T cells enriched from blood (not recorded which).

The CDR3 is CASSGGRAGTGELFF. The CDR3 bases are TGTGCCAGTAGTGGTGGCAGGGCGGGGACCGGGGAGCTGTTTTTT. The rearrangement joins TRBV19 to TRBJ2-2; D might be TRBD2 (6 bases). The CDR3 spans 15 residues. Trimming took off 5 bases at V and 5 bases at J, with 15 bases between the two ends. CDR1 LNHDA and CDR2 SQIVND come from the germline V gene (reference sequence).